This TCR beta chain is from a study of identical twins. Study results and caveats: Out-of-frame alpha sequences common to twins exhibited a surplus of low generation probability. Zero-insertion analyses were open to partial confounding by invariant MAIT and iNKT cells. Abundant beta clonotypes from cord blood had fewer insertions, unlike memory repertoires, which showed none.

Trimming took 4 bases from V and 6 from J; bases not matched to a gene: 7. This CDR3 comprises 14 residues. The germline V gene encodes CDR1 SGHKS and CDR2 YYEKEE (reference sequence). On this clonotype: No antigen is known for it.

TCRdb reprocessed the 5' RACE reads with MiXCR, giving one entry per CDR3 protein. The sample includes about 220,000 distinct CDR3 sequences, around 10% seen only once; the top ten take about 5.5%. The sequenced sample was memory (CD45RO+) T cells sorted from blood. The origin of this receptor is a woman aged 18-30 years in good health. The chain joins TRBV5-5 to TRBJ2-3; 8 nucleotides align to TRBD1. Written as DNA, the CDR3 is TGTGCCAGCAGCGTAGGACAGGGACACGATACGCAGTATTTT. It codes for CASSVGQGHDTQYF.